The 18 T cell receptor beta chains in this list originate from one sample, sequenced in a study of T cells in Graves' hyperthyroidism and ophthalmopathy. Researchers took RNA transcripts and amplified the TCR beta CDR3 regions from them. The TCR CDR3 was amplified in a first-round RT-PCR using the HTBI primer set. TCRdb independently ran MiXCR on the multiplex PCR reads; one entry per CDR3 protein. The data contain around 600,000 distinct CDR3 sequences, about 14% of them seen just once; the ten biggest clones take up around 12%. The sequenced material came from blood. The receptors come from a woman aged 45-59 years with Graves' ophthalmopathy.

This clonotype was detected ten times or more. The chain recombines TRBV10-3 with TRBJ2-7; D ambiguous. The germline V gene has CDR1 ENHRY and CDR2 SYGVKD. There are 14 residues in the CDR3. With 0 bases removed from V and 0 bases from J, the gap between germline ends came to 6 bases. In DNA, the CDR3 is TGTGCCATCAGTGAGTCTTGGAACTCCTACGAGCAGTACTTC. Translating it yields CAISESWNSYEQYF.

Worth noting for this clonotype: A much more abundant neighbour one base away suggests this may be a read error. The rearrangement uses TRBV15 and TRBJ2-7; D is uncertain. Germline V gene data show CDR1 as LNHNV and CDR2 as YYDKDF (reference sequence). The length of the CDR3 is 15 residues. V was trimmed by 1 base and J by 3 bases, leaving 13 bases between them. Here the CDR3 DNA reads TGTGCCACCAGCAGAGGGGTCGCTGGAGTCTACGAGCAGTACTTC. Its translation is CATSRGVAGVYEQYF.

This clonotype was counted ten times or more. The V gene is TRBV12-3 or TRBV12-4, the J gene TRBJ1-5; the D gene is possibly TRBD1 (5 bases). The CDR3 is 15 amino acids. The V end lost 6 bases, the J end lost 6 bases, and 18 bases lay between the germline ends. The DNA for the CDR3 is TGTGCCAGCAGCCCGGCCCAGGGACGGGGTCAGCCCCAGCATTTT. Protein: CASSPAQGRGQPQHF.

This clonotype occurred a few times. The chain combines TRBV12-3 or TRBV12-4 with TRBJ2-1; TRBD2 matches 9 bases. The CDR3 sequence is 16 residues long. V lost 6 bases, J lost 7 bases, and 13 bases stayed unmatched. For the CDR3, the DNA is TGTGCCAGCAGCCCCGGGACTAGCAAGCGGATAAATGAGCAGTTCTTC. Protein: CASSPGTSKRINEQFF.

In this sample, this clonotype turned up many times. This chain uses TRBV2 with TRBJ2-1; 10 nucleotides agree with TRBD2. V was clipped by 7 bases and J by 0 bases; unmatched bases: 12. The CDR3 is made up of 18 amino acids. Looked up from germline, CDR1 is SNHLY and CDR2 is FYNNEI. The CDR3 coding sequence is TGTGCCAGCAATACCGGACTAGCGGAAGCCAGCTCCTACAATGAGCAGTTCTTC. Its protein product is CASNTGLAEASSYNEQFF.

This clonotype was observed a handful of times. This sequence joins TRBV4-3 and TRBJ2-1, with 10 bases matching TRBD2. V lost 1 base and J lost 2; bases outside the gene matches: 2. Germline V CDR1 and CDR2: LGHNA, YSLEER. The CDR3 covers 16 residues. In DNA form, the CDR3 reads TGCGCCAGCAGCCAAGTTCTAGCGGGGGCCTACAATGAGCAGTTCTTC. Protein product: CASSQVLAGAYNEQFF.

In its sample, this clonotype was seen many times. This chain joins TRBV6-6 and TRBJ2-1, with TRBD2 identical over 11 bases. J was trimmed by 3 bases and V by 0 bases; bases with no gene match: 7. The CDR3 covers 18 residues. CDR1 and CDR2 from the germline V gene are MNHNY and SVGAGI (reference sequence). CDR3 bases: TGTGCCAGCAGTTACTCGATAGCGGGAGGGATCCACTACAATGAGCAGTTCTTC. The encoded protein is CASSYSIAGGIHYNEQFF.

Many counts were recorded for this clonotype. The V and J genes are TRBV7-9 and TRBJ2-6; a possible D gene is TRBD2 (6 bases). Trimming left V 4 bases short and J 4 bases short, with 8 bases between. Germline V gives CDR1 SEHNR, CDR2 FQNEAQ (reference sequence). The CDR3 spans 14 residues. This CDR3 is CASSSGGGANVLTF. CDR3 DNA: TGTGCCAGCAGCTCCGGAGGGGGGGCCAACGTCCTGACTTTC.

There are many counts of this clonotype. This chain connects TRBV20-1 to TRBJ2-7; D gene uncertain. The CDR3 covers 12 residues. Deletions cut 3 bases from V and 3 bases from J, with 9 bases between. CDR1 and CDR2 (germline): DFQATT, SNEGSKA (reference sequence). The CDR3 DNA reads TGCAGTGCTAGTTTCCGGAACTACGAGCAGTACTTC. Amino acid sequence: CSASFRNYEQYF.

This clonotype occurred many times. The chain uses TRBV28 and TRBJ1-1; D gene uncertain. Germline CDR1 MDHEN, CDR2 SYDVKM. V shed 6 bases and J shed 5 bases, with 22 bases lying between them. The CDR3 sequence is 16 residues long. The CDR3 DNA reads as TGTGCCAGCAGCTCCGGTGCTCTTACTGGAGGGACTGAAGCTTTCTTT. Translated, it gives CASSSGALTGGTEAFF.

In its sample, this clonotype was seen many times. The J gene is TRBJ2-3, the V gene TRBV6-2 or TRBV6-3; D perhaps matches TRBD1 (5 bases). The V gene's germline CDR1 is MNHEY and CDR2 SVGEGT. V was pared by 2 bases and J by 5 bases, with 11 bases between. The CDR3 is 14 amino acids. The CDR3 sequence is CASSYGRVGDTQYF. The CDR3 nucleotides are TGTGCCAGCAGTTACGGCAGGGTTGGAGATACGCAGTATTTT.

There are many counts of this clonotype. CDR3 nucleotide sequence: TGCAGTGCTAGACCTAGCACAGATACGCAGTATTTT. Its protein product is CSARPSTDTQYF. The gene calls are TRBV20-1 and TRBJ2-3; D gene ambiguous. This CDR3 comprises 12 residues. Trimming stripped 2 bases from V and 0 bases from J, with 3 bases between. Germline V gene sequence: CDR1 DFQATT, CDR2 SNEGSKA (reference sequence).

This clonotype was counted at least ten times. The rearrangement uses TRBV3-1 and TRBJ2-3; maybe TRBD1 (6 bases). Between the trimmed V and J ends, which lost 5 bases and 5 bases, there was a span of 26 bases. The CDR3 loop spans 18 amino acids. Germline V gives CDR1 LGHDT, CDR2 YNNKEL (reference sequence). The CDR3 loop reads CASSFQRDGSQGRDTQYF. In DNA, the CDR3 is TGTGCCAGCAGCTTCCAACGGGACGGCTCTCAGGGGAGAGATACGCAGTATTTT.

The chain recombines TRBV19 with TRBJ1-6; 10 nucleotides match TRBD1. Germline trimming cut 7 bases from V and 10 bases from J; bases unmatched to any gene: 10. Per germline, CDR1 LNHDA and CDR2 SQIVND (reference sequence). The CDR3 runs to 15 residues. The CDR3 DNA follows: TGTGCCAGTACCACCGGACAGGGGGTTGCATCACCCCTCCACTTT. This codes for CASTTGQGVASPLHF.

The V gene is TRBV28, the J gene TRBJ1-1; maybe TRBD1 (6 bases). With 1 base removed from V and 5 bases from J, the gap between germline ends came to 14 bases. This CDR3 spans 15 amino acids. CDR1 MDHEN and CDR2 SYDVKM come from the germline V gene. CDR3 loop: CASSLLRRRGTEAFF. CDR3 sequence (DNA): TGTGCCAGCAGTTTATTGAGGCGGAGGGGGACTGAAGCTTTCTTT.

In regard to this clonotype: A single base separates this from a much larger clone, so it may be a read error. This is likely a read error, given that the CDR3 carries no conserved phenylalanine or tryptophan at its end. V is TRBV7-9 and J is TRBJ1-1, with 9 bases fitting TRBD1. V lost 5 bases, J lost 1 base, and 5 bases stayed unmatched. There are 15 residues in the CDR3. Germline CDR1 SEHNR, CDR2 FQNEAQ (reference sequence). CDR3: CASSHTGGKNTEAFS. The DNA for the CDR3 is TGTGCCAGCAGCCATACAGGGGGCAAGAACACTGAAGCTTTCTCT.

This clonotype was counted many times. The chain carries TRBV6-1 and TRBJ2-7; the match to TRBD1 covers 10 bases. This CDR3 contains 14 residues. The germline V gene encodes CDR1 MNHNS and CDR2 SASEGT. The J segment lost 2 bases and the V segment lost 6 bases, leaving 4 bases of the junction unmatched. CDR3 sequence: CASSRTGGTYEQYF. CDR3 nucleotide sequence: TGTGCCAGCAGCCGGACAGGGGGTACCTACGAGCAGTACTTC.

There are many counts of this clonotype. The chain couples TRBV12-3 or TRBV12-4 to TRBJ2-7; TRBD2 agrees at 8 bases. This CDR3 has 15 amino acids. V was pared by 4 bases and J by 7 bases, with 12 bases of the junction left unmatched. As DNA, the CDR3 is TGTGCCAGCAGTTCCCGAGCGGGAGTATCGGGGGAGCAGTACTTC. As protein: CASSSRAGVSGEQYF.